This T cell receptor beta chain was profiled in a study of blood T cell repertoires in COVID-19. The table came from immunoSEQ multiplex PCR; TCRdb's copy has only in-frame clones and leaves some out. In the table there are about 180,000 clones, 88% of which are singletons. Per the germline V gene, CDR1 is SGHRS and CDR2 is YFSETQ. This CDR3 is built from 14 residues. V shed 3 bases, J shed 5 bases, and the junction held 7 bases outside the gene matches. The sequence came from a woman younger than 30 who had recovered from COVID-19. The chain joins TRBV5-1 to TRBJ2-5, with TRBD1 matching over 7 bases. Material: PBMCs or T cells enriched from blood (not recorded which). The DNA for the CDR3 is TGCGCCAGCAGCTCCCCCGACAGGGACGAGACCCAGTACTTC. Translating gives CASSSPDRDETQYF.